This T cell receptor (beta chain) is drawn from a study of blood T cell repertoires in COVID-19. The wider study: Some COVID-19 samples were acute and others convalescent; all came from the United States, Italy and Spain.

Using immunoSEQ multiplex PCR, the repertoire was profiled, and TCRdb retains in-frame clones only, with some absent. Among around 80,000 clones listed, roughly 80% were seen once. This receptor was taken from a woman older than 75 with active or convalescent COVID-19. The specimen was peripheral blood.

The chain's CDR3 is CASSLDSIWTPTSYTF. Written as DNA, the CDR3 is TGTGCCAGCAGCTTGGACAGTATCTGGACACCAACTTCCTACACCTTC. The V gene is TRBV5-6, the J gene TRBJ1-2; tentative D call: TRBD1 (5 bases). Germline V gene sequence: CDR1 SGHDT, CDR2 YYEEEE. V lost 0 bases and J 10 bases, leaving 22 bases between the germline ends. The CDR3 has 16 residues.